The clone carrying this TCR beta chain occurred a few times. This specimen comes from a study of T and B cells in COVID-19 patients. TRB rearrangements were amplified by multiplex PCR with BIOMED2 TRB-A/B primers. From the multiplex PCR reads, TCRdb called clonotypes with MiXCR, one entry per CDR3 protein. The repertoire includes fewer than 10,000 distinct CDR3 sequences, 25% to 30% of them detected once, and 27% sits in the top ten. Blood genomic DNA input for TRB amplification was 250-500 ng. CDR3 size: 14 residues. Deletions cut 7 bases from V and 5 bases from J, with 17 bases between. The V gene's germline CDR1 is MNHNY and CDR2 SVGAGI (reference sequence).

The sequence was obtained from a human donor who had recovered from COVID-19. What was sequenced was blood. This chain joins TRBV6-6 and TRBJ1-2; D is uncertain. The CDR3 region has the DNA TGTGCCAGCACCTCGTGGGGATCCCAATATGGCTACACCTTC. Its protein is CASTSWGSQYGYTF.